This T cell receptor beta chain was recovered during a study of cytomegalovirus exposure and HLA in healthy donors. Whole-study results and caveats: Per a later analysis, HLA-associated TCR beta chains showed more clonal expansion than other, equally common TCR beta chains. In a later analysis, a missense DCLRE1C variant was linked to TCR beta V- and J-gene trimming.

For this clone: Antigen: not known.

PCR involved 60 Vbeta and 13 Jbeta primers. Assay: immunoSEQ multiplex PCR; the TCRdb copy retains only in-frame clones and omits some. The sample has approximately 140,000 clones; 75% are singletons. Material for sequencing was PBMCs. The sequence was obtained from a middle-aged man in good health and CMV-seronegative.

The CDR3 DNA follows: TGTGCCAGCAGCTTAGATCGGGACAGTGAAGCTTTCTTT. It yields the protein CASSLDRDSEAFF. The V and J genes are TRBV7-9 and TRBJ1-1; TRBD1 matches 7 bases. The CDR3 sequence is 13 residues long. Germline CDR1 is SEHNR and CDR2 is FQNEAQ (reference sequence). The V segment lost 1 base and the J segment 7 bases; nucleotides outside the gene matches: 3.